This T cell receptor (beta chain) was identified during a study of T-cell reconstitution after alpha-beta-depleted transplantation in children. Using unique molecular identifiers, the investigators prepared the TCRbeta library. In TCRdb, the PCR reads were re-called with MiXCR into one record per CDR3 protein. The sample lists about 980,000 distinct CDR3 sequences, about 26% occurring once. This clonotype was observed a few times. Its antigen is unidentified. The CDR3 is made up of 14 amino acids. The trim removed 6 bases at V and 14 bases at J, leaving 15 bases unmatched. Overall study results and limits: By about two months after transplant, alpha-beta T cells reportedly arose from several hundred graft clones that had expanded.

The sample was PBMCs, mostly from graft donor cells, taken 360 days after TCRalphabeta/CD19-depleted stem cell transplant. The V call is TRBV12-3 or TRBV12-4, the J call TRBJ1-4; 7 bases agree with TRBD1. The TCR comes from a boy less than two years old who had a stem cell transplant for SCID, so the T cells may come from the graft donor. The CDR3 DNA reads TGTGCCAGCAGCCTTGCGACAGGGTTGGGGAGGCTGTTTTTT. This translates into CASSLATGLGRLFF.